The present T cell receptor (beta chain) was sequenced within a study of T cell responses to AZD1222 COVID-19 vaccine. Overall study findings and caveats: Vaccination with two AZD1222 doses was followed by a rise in Spike-specific TCR breadth and depth. Regions 160-218 and 743-854 dominated among vaccine-associated CD4 TCRs spanning spike.

This CDR3 spans 16 amino acids. V dropped 4 bases and J dropped 1; count of bases not matched to a gene: 8. Per the germline V gene, CDR1 is LGHDT and CDR2 is YNNKEL (reference sequence). The repertoire was sequenced with immunoSEQ multiplex PCR; TCRdb's copy has only in-frame clones and lacks some. This sample has around 120,000 clones, with about 92% found just once. Worth noting for this clone: What it binds is unknown.

This rearrangement joins TRBV3-1 (or the pseudogene TRBV3-2) to TRBJ1-1; 8 nucleotides align to TRBD1. The clonotype comes from an adult in good health. Sequences were derived from peripheral blood, sampled on day 0 of AZD1222 vaccination. The CDR3 DNA follows: TGTGCCAGCAGCCGTGGGACAGGTAATGCGAACACTGAAGCTTTCTTT. Amino acids: CASSRGTGNANTEAFF.